This T cell receptor beta chain was identified in a study of identical twins. General study points: Reduced insertions were recorded for abundant cord blood beta clonotypes, with no such pattern in memory repertoires.

TCRdb fed the 5' RACE reads into MiXCR, producing one record per CDR3 protein. The sample includes roughly 570,000 distinct CDR3 sequences, more than 9% seen only once; the top ten take under 3%. The table lists this clonotype with a few counts. Its antigen is currently unknown. The CDR3 covers 15 residues. Trimming stripped 2 bases from V and 6 bases from J, with 15 bases between. Germline CDR1 and CDR2: SGDLS and YYNGEE. These same data were also listed under a study on yellow fever vaccine responses in identical twins.

The chain links TRBV9 to TRBJ2-4, with D maybe TRBD2 (5 bases). This sequence originates from a woman younger than 30 in good health. Sequenced sample: PBMCs. The CDR3 DNA reads TGTGCCAGCAGCGTGAGTCCGGGGAGCTCAAACATTCAGTACTTC. The encoded protein is CASSVSPGSSNIQYF.